The subject of this entry is one T cell receptor beta chain. What it binds is not known. This record comes from a study of T cells in narcolepsy. Study-wide context: Enrolled donors included narcolepsy type 1 or type 2 patients and healthy controls. Study results and caveats: Same-patient CSF and blood CD4+ T cell clonotypes included HCRT-specific and TRIB2-specific autoreactive ones. Autoreactive clonotypes reportedly recurred in blood of same and different patients, not controls. Some memory CD4+ repertoires had no autoreactive clone sequences.

Sequenced by immunoSEQ multiplex PCR; TCRdb stores in-frame clones only, minus some. The table includes tens of thousands of clones, about nine tenths detected once. Germline V CDR1 and CDR2: MNHNY, SVGAGI (reference sequence). Trimming removed 7 bases from V and 2 bases from J; junction bases left unmatched: 8. This CDR3 comprises 14 residues. This receptor was taken from a human donor with narcolepsy. The chain carries TRBV6-6 and TRBJ2-7; 7 bases agree with TRBD1. The specimen was CD45RA- memory CD4+ T cells from PBMCs. The CDR3 nucleotides read TGTGCCAGCAAGACGCAGGGACAGACCTACGAGCAGTACTTC. Translation: CASKTQGQTYEQYF.